What follows is one T cell receptor beta chain and its context. Trimming stripped 2 bases from V and 5 bases from J, with 12 bases between. This CDR3 has 15 residues. CDR1 is MGHRA and CDR2 is YSYEKL in the germline V gene. The sample comes from a study of blood T cell repertoires in COVID-19. As for the study in general: Donors in the United States, Italy and Spain gave samples during acute or convalescent COVID-19.

Per the original methods: Nucleated cell number was recorded as an estimate derived from reference gene primer amplification. Measured with immunoSEQ multiplex PCR; TCRdb has only the in-frame clones, and not every one. D and trimming come from the DNA, and the V and J calls and clone size come from that table. The table includes roughly 220,000 clones, around 84% detected once. Ages ranged from roughly 18 to 100 years, with residence in approximately 23 US areas. Participants had their cohort set by participant-reported clinical history. Sequenced input: PBMCs or T cells enriched from blood (not recorded which). The V call is TRBV4-1, the J call TRBJ1-4; a weak D match, TRBD1 (6 bases). This sequence originates from a woman aged 40 to 49 who had recovered from COVID-19. In DNA form, the CDR3 reads TGCGCCAGCAGCCAAACGGACAGACGAAATGAAAAACTGTTTTTT. Its protein is CASSQTDRRNEKLFF.